Listed below are T cell receptor beta chains from one sample, sequenced in a study of radiation and T cells in renal cell carcinoma. Using immunoSEQ multiplex PCR, the repertoire was profiled, and TCRdb retains in-frame clones only, with some absent. The data hold some 97,000 clones, with 65% to 90% observed a single time. Sequenced material: blood, taken from a patient whose treatment included radiotherapy and nephrectomy. The source is a man between 60 and 70 years old with renal cell carcinoma. The CDR3 runs from the conserved cysteine through the conserved F or W. A D gene is named only where the DNA matches it firmly. Size values are once, few and many counts, or a class for expanded clones, and some rows have none.

j_gene,d_gene,v_gene,abundance,CDR3aa,CDR3nt
TRBJ1-2,-,TRBV7-9,few,CASSPLKDPNYGYTF,TGTGCCAGCAGCCCTCTGAAGGATCCTAACTATGGCTACACCTTC
TRBJ2-5,-,TRBV6-5,-,CASSSGWGQETQYF,TGTGCCAGCAGCTCCGGATGGGGGCAAGAGACCCAGTACTTC
TRBJ2-5,-,TRBV2,-,CASKKGAQETQYF,TGTGCCAGCAAGAAGGGCGCGCAAGAGACCCAGTACTTC
TRBJ2-3,TRBD2,TRBV4-1,few,CASSQGGFAGVSDTQYF,TGCGCCAGCAGCCAAGGGGGGTTCGCGGGAGTATCAGATACGCAGTATTTT
TRBJ2-5,TRBD2,TRBV4-2,-,CASGKLGTSAQETQYF,TGTGCCAGCGGGAAACTCGGGACTAGCGCGCAAGAGACCCAGTACTTC
TRBJ1-2,-,TRBV27,-,CASSFGQGTYGYTF,TGTGCCAGCAGTTTCGGGCAGGGGACCTATGGCTACACCTTC
TRBJ2-1,TRBD2,TRBV9,few,CASSVGLAASLSSYNEQFF,TGTGCCAGCAGCGTGGGACTAGCGGCTTCATTGAGCTCCTACAATGAGCAGTTCTTC
TRBJ1-5,-,TRBV6-1,-,CASSEAPWVGNQPQHF,TGTGCCAGCAGTGAAGCTCCGTGGGTTGGCAATCAGCCCCAGCATTTT
TRBJ2-7,-,TRBV27,-,CASSPLGGSYEQYF,TGTGCCAGCAGCCCCCTTGGAGGCTCCTACGAGCAGTACTTC
TRBJ2-2,-,TRBV12-5,-,CASGLATGRGAGELFF,TGTGCTAGTGGTTTGGCCACGGGCAGGGGGGCAGGGGAGCTGTTTTTT
TRBJ2-1,-,TRBV21-1,-,CASSKALGRGGYNEQFF,TGTGCCAGCAGCAAAGCGCTCGGACGGGGCGGGTACAATGAGCAGTTCTTC
TRBJ2-7,-,TRBV7-2,-,CASSPSGGHEQYF,TGTGCCAGCAGCCCCTCCGGGGGCCACGAGCAGTACTTC
TRBJ2-1,-,TRBV6-1,-,CASGITHNEQFF,TGTGCCAGCGGGATTACCCACAATGAGCAGTTCTTC